This T cell receptor beta chain was found in a study of blood T cells in healthy people across ages. Total RNA amounts of at least 6 micrograms were extracted per sample. The count of this clonotype is one. This CDR3 comprises 12 residues. V was pared by 4 bases and J by 8 bases, with 12 bases between. Germline-derived CDR1 and CDR2 are DFQATT and SNEGSKA (reference sequence). A J-beta primer mix and a sample-barcoded 5' primer were used in a second PCR of about 7 to 12 cycles. Using its own MiXCR run on the 5' RACE reads, TCRdb lists one record per CDR3 protein. The table has hundreds of thousands of distinct CDR3 sequences, roughly 44% seen once.

Material for sequencing was blood. V and J are TRBV20-1 and TRBJ1-5; D remains ambiguous. This sequence was found in a woman between 55 and 75 years old in good health. The CDR3 is CSATGSKKPQHF. The CDR3 DNA sequence: TGCAGTGCTACGGGGAGCAAAAAGCCCCAGCATTTT.